This T cell receptor beta chain was obtained from a study of blood T cell repertoires in COVID-19. Across the whole study: Spain, Italy and the United States supplied samples that represented acute and convalescent COVID-19.

Which cohort a participant joined came from the clinical history participants gave. Donors of Cohort 3 who recovered were those that had two negative PCRs, clearance, or symptom resolution. This table comes from immunoSEQ multiplex PCR, and its TCRdb copy is limited to in-frame clones, with some not included. Of just over 300,000 clones in the sample, around 85% were seen once. The sample was PBMCs or T cells enriched from blood (not recorded which). The clonotype was recovered from a man aged 25-45 years who had recovered from COVID-19.

The CDR3 spells CASRSSGGAGNAEQFF. The CDR3 bases are TGTGCCAGCAGATCTAGCGGGGGGGCGGGCAATGCTGAGCAGTTCTTC. The V and J genes are TRBV7-2 and TRBJ2-1, with 12 nucleotides matching TRBD2. V gave up 6 bases and J gave up 9 bases; unmatched junction bases: 12. The CDR3 loop spans 16 amino acids. Germline CDR1 SGHTA, CDR2 FQGNSA.